The source of this TCR beta chain is a study of T cell responses to AZD1222 COVID-19 vaccine. General study findings and limits: Only after the peak T cell response were repertoires sampled.

The CDR3 is 14 residues long. Trimming took 0 bases from V and 1 from J, leaving 7 bases between them. Per the germline V gene, CDR1 is SGHTA and CDR2 is FQGNSA. Concerning this clone itself: Its antigen remains unknown.

Data came from immunoSEQ multiplex PCR; TCRdb stores just in-frame clones and leaves some out. This sample has just over 90,000 clones, with 85% to 90% found just once. The analysis combined second doses at about 4 or about 12 weeks. The receptor's source is an adult who received the AZD1222 COVID-19 vaccine. This material consisted of peripheral blood, taken 28 days after the second AZD1222 dose. V and J are TRBV7-2 and TRBJ2-7, with a possible D match to TRBD1 (5 bases). The CDR3 loop is CASSLAQASYEQYF. CDR3 DNA sequence: TGTGCCAGCAGCTTAGCACAGGCTTCCTACGAGCAGTACTTC.